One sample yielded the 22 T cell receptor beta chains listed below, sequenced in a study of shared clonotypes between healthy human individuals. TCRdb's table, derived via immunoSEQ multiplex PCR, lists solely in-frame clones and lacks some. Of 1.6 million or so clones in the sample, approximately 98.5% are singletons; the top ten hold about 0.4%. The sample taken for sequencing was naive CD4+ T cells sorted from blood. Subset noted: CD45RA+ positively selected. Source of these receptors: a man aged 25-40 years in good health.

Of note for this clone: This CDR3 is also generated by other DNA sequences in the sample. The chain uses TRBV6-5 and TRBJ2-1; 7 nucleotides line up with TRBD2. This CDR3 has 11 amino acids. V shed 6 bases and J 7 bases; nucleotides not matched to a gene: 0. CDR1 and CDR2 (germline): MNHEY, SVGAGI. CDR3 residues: CASRRGNEQFF. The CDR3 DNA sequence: TGTGCCAGCAGGCGGGGGAATGAGCAGTTCTTC.

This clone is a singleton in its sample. The CDR3 reads CASSEAPTGRLGAFF. The CDR3 region has the DNA TGTGCCAGCAGTGAAGCGCCGACGGGACGGCTTGGAGCTTTCTTT. The chain employs TRBV6-1 and TRBJ1-1; possible D gene TRBD1, 5 bases. The CDR3 covers 15 residues. Per the germline V gene, CDR1 is MNHNS and CDR2 is SASEGT. Between the trimmed V and J ends, which lost 0 bases and 10 bases, there was a span of 18 bases.

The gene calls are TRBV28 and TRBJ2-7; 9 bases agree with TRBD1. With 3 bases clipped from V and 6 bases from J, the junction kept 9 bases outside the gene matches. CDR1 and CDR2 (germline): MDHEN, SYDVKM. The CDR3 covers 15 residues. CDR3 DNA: TGTGCCAGCAGTTTCTCCGGGACAGGGAGACGCGAGCAGTACTTC. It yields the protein CASSFSGTGRREQYF. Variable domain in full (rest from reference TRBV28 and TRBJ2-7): DVKVTQSSRYLVKRTGEKVFLECVQDMDHENMFWYRQDPGLGLRLIYFSYDVKMKEKGDIPEGYSVSREKKERFSLILESASTNQTSMYLCASSFSGTGRREQYFGPGTRLTVT.

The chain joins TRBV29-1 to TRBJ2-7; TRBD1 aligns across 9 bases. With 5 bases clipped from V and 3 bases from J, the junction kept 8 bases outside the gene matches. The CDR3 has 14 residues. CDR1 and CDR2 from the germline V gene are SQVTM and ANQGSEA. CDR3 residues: CSVPQDRGYYEQYF. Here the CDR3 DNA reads TGCAGCGTTCCCCAGGACAGGGGTTACTACGAGCAGTACTTC.

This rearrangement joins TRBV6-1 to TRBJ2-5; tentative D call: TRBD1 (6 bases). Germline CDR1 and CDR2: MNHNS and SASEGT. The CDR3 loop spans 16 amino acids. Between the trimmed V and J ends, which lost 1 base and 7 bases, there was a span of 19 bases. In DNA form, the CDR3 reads TGTGCCAGCAGTGAAGATCAGGGGCCTGGGCCCGGGACCCAGTACTTC. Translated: CASSEDQGPGPGTQYF.

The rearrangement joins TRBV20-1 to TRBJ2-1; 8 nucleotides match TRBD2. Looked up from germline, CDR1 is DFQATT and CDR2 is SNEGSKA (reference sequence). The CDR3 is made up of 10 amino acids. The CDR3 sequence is CSASGSLEFF. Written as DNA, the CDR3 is TGCAGCGCCAGCGGGAGCCTTGAGTTCTTC.

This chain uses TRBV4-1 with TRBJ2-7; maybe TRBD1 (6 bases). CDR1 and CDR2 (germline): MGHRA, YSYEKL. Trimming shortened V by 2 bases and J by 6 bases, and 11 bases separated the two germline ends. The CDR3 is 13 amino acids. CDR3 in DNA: TGCGCCAGCAGCCAAAGGACAGCGTCCGAGCAGTACTTC. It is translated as CASSQRTASEQYF.

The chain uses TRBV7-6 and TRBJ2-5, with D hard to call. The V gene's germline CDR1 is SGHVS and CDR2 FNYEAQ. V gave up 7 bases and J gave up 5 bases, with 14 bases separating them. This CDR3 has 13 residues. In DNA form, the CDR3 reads TGTGCCAGCACCACTTATTACGAGGAGACCCAGTACTTC. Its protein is CASTTYYEETQYF.

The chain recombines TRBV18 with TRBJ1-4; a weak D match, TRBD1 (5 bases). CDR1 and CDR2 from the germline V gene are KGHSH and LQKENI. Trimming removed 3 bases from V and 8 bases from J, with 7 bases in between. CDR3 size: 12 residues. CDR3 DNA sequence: TGTGCCAGCTCACCGAGGACAGAAAAACTGTTTTTT. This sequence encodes CASSPRTEKLFF.

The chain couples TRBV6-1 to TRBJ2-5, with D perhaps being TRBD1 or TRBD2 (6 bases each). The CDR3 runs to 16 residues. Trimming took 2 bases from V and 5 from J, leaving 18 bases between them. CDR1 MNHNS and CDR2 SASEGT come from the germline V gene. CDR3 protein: CASSERGARGTETQYF. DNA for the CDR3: TGTGCCAGCAGTGAAAGGGGGGCGCGCGGGACTGAGACCCAGTACTTC.

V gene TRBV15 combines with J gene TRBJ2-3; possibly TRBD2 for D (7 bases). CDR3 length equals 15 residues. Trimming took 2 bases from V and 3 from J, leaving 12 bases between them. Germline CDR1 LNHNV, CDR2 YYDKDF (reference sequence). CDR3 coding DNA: TGTGCCACCAGCAGAATTCGGGGGGCGACAGATACGCAGTATTTT. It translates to CATSRIRGATDTQYF. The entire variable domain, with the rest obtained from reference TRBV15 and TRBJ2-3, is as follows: DAMVIQNPRYQVTQFGKPVTLSCSQTLNHNVMYWYQQKSSQAPKLLFHYYDKDFNNEADTPDNFQSRRPNTSFCFLDIRSPGLGDTAMYLCATSRIRGATDTQYFGPGTRLTVL.

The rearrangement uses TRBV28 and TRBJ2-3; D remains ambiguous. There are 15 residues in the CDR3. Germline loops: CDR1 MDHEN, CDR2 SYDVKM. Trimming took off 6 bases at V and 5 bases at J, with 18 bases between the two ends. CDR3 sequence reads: CASSDPGPTGDTQYF. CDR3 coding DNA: TGTGCCAGCAGCGACCCGGGCCCCACGGGAGATACGCAGTATTTT. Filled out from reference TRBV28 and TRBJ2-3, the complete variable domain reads DVKVTQSSRYLVKRTGEKVFLECVQDMDHENMFWYRQDPGLGLRLIYFSYDVKMKEKGDIPEGYSVSREKKERFSLILESASTNQTSMYLCASSDPGPTGDTQYFGPGTRLTVL.

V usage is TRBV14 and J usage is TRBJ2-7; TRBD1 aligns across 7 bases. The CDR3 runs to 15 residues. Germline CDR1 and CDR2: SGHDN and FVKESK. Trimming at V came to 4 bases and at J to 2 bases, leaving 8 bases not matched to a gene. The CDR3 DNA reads TGTGCCAGCAGCCCACTAGGGACAGTCCCCTACGAGCAGTACTTC. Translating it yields CASSPLGTVPYEQYF.

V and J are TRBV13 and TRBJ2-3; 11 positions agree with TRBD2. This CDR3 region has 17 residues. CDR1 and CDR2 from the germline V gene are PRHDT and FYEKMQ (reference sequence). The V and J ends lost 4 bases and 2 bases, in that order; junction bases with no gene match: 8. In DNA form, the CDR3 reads TGTGCCAGCAGCTCGGGACTAGCGGCCCTTAACACAGATACGCAGTATTTT. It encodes CASSSGLAALNTDTQYF.

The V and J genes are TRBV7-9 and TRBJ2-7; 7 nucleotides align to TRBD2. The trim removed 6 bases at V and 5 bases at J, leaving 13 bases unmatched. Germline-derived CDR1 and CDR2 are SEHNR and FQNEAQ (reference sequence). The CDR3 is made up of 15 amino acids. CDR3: CASSFVTPGGDEQYF. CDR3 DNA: TGTGCCAGCAGTTTTGTGACCCCGGGGGGAGACGAGCAGTACTTC.

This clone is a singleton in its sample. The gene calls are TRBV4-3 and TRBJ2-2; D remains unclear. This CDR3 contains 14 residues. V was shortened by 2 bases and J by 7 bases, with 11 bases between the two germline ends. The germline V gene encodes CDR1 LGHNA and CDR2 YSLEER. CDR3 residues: CASSQSSRLGELFF. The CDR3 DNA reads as TGCGCCAGCAGCCAAAGTAGCAGGCTCGGGGAGCTGTTTTTT.

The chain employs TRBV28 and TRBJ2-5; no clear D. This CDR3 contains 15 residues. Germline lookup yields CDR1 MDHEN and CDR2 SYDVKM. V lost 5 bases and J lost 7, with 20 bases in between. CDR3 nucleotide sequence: TGTGCCAGCAGTACATACCGAACGGATCTCGGGACCCAGTACTTC. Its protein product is CASSTYRTDLGTQYF.

The CDR3 region is CASSSVAGGYQPQHF. The CDR3 DNA is TGTGCCAGTAGCTCGGTGGCGGGCGGGTATCAGCCCCAGCATTTT. V is TRBV19 and J is TRBJ1-5; no firm D call. The length of the CDR3 is 15 residues. V was clipped by 6 bases and J by 5 bases, with 17 bases between them. Germline lookup yields CDR1 LNHDA and CDR2 SQIVND (reference sequence). The whole variable domain, filled in from reference TRBV19 and TRBJ1-5, reads DGGITQSPKYLFRKEGQNVTLSCEQNLNHDAMYWYRQDPGQGLRLIYYSQIVNDFQKGDIAEGYSVSREKKESFPLTVTSAQKNPTAFYLCASSSVAGGYQPQHFGDGTRLSIL.

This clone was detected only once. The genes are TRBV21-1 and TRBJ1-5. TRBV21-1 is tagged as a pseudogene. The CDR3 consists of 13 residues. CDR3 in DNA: TGTGCCAGCAGCGGGAGGGAGGATCAGCCCCAGCATTTT. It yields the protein CASSGREDQPQHF.

CDR3 region: CASSLTGGIYEQYF. As DNA, the CDR3 is TGTGCCAGCAGCCTGACAGGGGGTATCTACGAGCAGTACTTC. The rearrangement links TRBV27 to TRBJ2-7, with 9 bases that match TRBD1. The CDR3 consists of 14 residues. Germline trimming cut 6 bases from V and 3 bases from J; bases unmatched to any gene: 6. Germline CDR1 reads MNHEY; CDR2 reads SMNVEV (reference sequence).

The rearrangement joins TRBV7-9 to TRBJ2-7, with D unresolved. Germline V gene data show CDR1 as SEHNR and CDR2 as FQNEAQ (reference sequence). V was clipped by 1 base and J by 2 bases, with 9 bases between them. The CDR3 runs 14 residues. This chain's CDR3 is CASSLESGTYEQYF. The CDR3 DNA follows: TGTGCCAGCAGCTTAGAATCTGGTACCTACGAGCAGTACTTC. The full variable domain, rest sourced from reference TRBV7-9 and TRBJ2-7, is DTGVSQNPRHKITKRGQNVTFRCDPISEHNRLYWYRQTLGQGPEFLTYFQNEAQLEKSRLLSDRFSAERPKGSFSTLEIQRTEQGDSAMYLCASSLESGTYEQYFGPGTRLTVT.

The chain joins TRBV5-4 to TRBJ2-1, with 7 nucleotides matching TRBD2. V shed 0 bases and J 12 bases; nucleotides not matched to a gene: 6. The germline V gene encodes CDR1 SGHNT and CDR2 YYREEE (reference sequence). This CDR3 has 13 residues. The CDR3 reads CASSLAGSGPQFF. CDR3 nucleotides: TGTGCCAGCAGCTTGGCGGGTAGCGGGCCGCAGTTCTTC.